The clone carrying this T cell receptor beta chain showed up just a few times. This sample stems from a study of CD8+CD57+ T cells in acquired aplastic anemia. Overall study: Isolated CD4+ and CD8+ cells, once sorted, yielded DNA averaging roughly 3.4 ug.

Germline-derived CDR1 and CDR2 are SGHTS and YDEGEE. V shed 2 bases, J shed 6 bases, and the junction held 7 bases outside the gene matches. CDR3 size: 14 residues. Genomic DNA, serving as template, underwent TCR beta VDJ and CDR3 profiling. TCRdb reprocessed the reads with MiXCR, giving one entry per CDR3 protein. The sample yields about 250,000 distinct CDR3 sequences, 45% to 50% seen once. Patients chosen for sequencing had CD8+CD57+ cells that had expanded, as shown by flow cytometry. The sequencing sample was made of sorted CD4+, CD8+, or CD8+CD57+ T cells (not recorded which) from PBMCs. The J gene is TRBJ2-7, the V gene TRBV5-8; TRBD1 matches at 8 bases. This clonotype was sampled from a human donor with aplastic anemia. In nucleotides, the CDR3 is TGTGCCAGCAGCTTTTTTCAGGGGGCGGCCGAGCAGTACTTC. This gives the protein CASSFFQGAAEQYF.